Included here is one T cell receptor beta chain sequence, with context. The data were obtained in a study of shared T cell receptors in the human thymus. Libraries were prepared by immunoSEQ multiplex PCR; TCRdb keeps only in-frame clonotypes and omits some of them. The table shows hundreds of thousands of clones, with approximately 90% occurring only once. The CDR3 sequence is 17 residues long. Unmatched junction bases numbered 16, after V lost 0 bases and J lost 11 bases. CDR1 and CDR2 from the germline V gene are LGHNA and YSLEER. These data are also associated with another study on human thymus T cells. As that report states: Donor material was obtained from healthy Finnish infants undergoing corrective surgery for congenital heart defects. Resections from corrective heart surgery provided thymus tissue. Repertoires sampled from thymus and blood appeared biased in V and J gene usage. Related research has reported that thymic repertoires overlap highly among unrelated individuals.

The sequencing input was thymocytes. The sequence derives from a boy in the first two years of life with a congenital heart defect. This chain uses TRBV4-3 with TRBJ2-1; 7 positions agree with TRBD2. CDR3 region: CASSQDHPRGIATKQFF. The CDR3 region has the DNA TGCGCCAGCAGCCAAGATCATCCGCGGGGGATAGCCACAAAGCAGTTCTTC.